This TCR beta chain was sequenced during a study of T cell responses to AZD1222 COVID-19 vaccine. Study conclusions and caveats: CD4 TCRs associated with vaccination spanned spike, dominating at 160-218 and 743-854. Nearly half of the spike-specific TCRs reportedly recognize variant regions that carry no mutations.

Regarding this clone: Its antigen is unidentified.

Trimming left V 0 bases short and J 2 bases short, with 14 bases between. Germline V gene lookup returns CDR1 LGHNA and CDR2 YSLEER. This CDR3 is built from 17 residues. Sequenced by immunoSEQ multiplex PCR; TCRdb stores in-frame clones only, minus some. The sample lists 95,000 to 150,000 clones, roughly nine tenths occurring once. The sequencing here drew on peripheral blood, taken on day 0 of AZD1222 vaccination. This receptor was obtained from an adult in good health. J is TRBJ2-4 and V is TRBV4-3; D perhaps matches TRBD2 (5 bases). Here the CDR3 DNA reads TGCGCCAGCAGCCAAGAACGTCCGGGGTCCCCCAAAAACATTCAGTACTTC. Its translation is CASSQERPGSPKNIQYF.